This paragraph reports one T cell receptor beta chain. The antigen is unknown. Survey-level immunoSEQ v3.0 assays were run. Profiling relied on immunoSEQ multiplex PCR, and the TCRdb table lists in-frame clones only, not all of them. Of 14,000 or so clones listed, around 90% were seen once; the top ten hold 9.5% to 13%. The entry originates in a study of long-term antiretroviral therapy in people with HIV. Study-wide findings and caveats: Repertoires in HIV (unlike those of controls) had narrower CDR3 length ranges.

In each sample, roughly 1-11 million cryopreserved PBMC were present before DNA extraction. Germline-derived CDR1 and CDR2 are SEHNR and FQNEAQ (reference sequence). V was clipped by 4 bases and J by 0 bases; unmatched bases: 12. The CDR3 consists of 19 residues. The sample was unsorted PBMCs, taken 6.2 years after starting antiretroviral therapy. V is TRBV7-9 and J is TRBJ1-5; the match to TRBD1 covers 10 bases. This TCR was sampled from a man aged 40-49 years with HIV. CDR3 nucleotides: TGTGCCAGCAGCTGGGGACAGGGGATGTTTAGCTATAGCAATCAGCCCCAGCATTTT. Amino acid sequence: CASSWGQGMFSYSNQPQHF.